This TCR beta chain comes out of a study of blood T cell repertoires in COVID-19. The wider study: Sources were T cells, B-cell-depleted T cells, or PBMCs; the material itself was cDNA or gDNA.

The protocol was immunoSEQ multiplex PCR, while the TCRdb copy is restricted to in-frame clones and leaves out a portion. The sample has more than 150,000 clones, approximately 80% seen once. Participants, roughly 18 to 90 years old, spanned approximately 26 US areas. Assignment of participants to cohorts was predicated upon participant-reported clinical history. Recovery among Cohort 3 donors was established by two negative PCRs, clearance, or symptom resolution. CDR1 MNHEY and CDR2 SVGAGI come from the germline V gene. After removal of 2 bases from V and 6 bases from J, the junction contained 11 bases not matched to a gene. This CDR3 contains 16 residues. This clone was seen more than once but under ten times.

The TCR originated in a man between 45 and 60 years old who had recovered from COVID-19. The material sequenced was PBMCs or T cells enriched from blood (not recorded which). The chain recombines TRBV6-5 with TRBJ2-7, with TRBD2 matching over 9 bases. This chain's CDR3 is CASSYVSAGGSVEQYF. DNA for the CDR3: TGTGCCAGCAGTTACGTCTCAGCGGGGGGCTCGGTCGAGCAGTACTTC.